Listed here is a single TCR beta chain. Its antigen is unknown. Following RNA extraction, reverse transcription yielded cDNA that acted as the sequencing template. Measured with immunoSEQ multiplex PCR; TCRdb has only the in-frame clones, and not every one. The sample lists almost 250,000 clones; 67% were seen once. This record belongs to a study of CD8+ T cells in alopecia areata. Across the study: Tofacitinib administration persisted for 6 to 18 months, succeeded by 6 months off drug.

Study-level points and caveats: Affected scalp, especially in alopecia totalis/universalis, had a higher clonality than normal scalp did.

V gave up 5 bases and J gave up 5 bases, with 10 bases separating them. The CDR3 has 13 residues. Germline V gene sequence: CDR1 KGHSH, CDR2 LQKENI. The V gene is TRBV18, the J gene TRBJ2-1; possible D gene TRBD1, 6 bases. The TCR was taken from a human donor with alopecia areata. This specimen consisted of CD4+ T cells sorted from blood, obtained at week 0. CDR3 in DNA: TGTGCCAGCTCAACGTACAGGGACAATGAGCAGTTCTTC. Translating gives CASSTYRDNEQFF.